Described below is a single T cell receptor (beta chain) sequence and its context. This clone turned up a few times. Its cognate antigen has yet to be identified. No base-level quality is on record; no much larger clone is a single base apart. The sample belongs to a study of T cell responses to AZD1222 COVID-19 vaccine (dated by TCRdb to the early 2020s). In the study overall: AZD1222 recipients whose second dose came at about 4 weeks and those whose second dose came at about 12 weeks were combined into one group, since spike-specific TCR depth and breadth did not differ between the two schedules. A total of 233 trial participants underwent TCR sequencing, of whom about 210 had received two doses of AZD1222 and some 25 had received two doses of the MenACWY control vaccine. Enrollment into the trials was organized by age into subgroups of 18-55, 56-69 and 70-plus years, and those subgroups contained about 160, 30 and 59 TCR-sequenced participants, respectively. Here is what the overall study found, with its caveats: Most participants were white British and females outnumbered males, and the authors suggested that clonal diversity may have been underestimated. In the small 56-69-year group, the increase in depth fell short of significance, most likely because of low power. Conclusions about previously exposed vaccinees are limited because only 6 or 7 AZD1222 recipients were SARS-CoV-2 seropositive at baseline. After two AZD1222 doses, both the breadth and the depth of spike-specific TCRs were significantly higher than at day 0 and than in MenACWY recipients. The vaccine-associated CD4 TCRs covered the entire spike protein, and the dominant responses fell in regions 160-218 and 743-854. No day 14 peak-response samples were available, so repertoires were characterized only after the peak T cell response. Epitopes outside the regions mutated in the B.1.351 and B.1.1.7 variants were reportedly recognized by nearly half of the unique spike-specific TCRs.

The CDR3 regions of human TCRbeta chains were analyzed by immunosequencing. Under the source paper's analysis protocol: Repertoire TCRs were checked for matches against a reference library of SARS-CoV-2-specific TCRs that had been generated using the MIRA antigen-specificity platform. Breadth was defined as the fraction of unique TCRs that were SARS-CoV-2-associated, and depth was defined as the fraction of total T cells that were SARS-CoV-2-associated. Using the MIRA data, each spike-specific TCR was mapped to the spike region that the TCR reacts to and placed in a CD4 or CD8 class. Log10-transformed breadth and depth values were compared by one-way ANOVA with Sidak's multiple comparisons tests. TCRdb obtained this table from immuneACCESS and retained in-frame rearrangements with V and J assigned. These tables miss some clones; where compared with another copy, unresolved V genes account for less than half of the shortfall, and the remainder is unexplained. The V and J calls and clone size come from that table; D and trimming were worked out from the DNA. The sample contains 77,000 or so clones, more than 70% of them found a single time. Jointly, the top ten make up 20% of the sample.

The time point label of this sample denotes: baseline before first vaccination. Samples from vaccinated people were obtained from the UK trials COV001 and COV002, which included a single-blind randomized controlled phase 2/3 trial of AZD1222 (ChAdOx1 nCoV-19) in healthy adults. For TCRbeta chain sequencing, PBMC samples from trial participants were taken at day 0 and at day 28 after the second dose. V is shortened by 1 base, J by 1 base, and the region joining them spans 10 bases. CDR1 and CDR2 (LGHNA, YNFKEQ) derive from the germline V gene. Including the terminal cysteine and phenylalanine, the CDR3 comprises 15 residues. Kept here is only the CDR3 DNA, which spans 45 bases and is read in frame from base 1.

This receptor was obtained from an adult in good health. Recombination linked TRBV4-2 to TRBJ1-1; TRBD1 is possibly the D segment (6 matching bases). The sample here was peripheral blood, taken on day 0 of AZD1222 vaccination. The nucleotide sequence is given as TGTGCCAGCAGCCAAGTTGACAGGCCGAACACTGAAGCTTTCTTT. Its protein product is CASSQVDRPNTEAFF.